These 28 T cell receptor beta chains originate from one sample sequenced in a study of T cell clonotyping in hematopoietic cell transplantation. Assay used: immunoSEQ multiplex PCR; TCRdb lists only in-frame clones, some missing. The sample holds about 9,400 clones, nearly 80% seen once. The input for sequencing was PBMCs, taken 180 days after allogeneic stem cell transplant. These receptors were obtained from a male patient aged 40 to 50 who had an allogeneic stem cell transplant from a related donor, so the T cells may come from the graft donor. Some clones in this sample may be carry-over from other donors' samples.

The chain has TRBV14 and TRBJ2-5, with a weak D call TRBD1 (6 bases). V was trimmed by 1 base and J by 10 bases, leaving 13 bases between them. The CDR3 has 13 amino acids. Germline lookup yields CDR1 SGHDN and CDR2 FVKESK. DNA of the CDR3: TGTGCCAGCAGCCAAGGACTCGCCAGGGGCCAGTACTTC. Protein product: CASSQGLARGQYF. The entire variable domain, with the rest obtained from reference TRBV14 and TRBJ2-5, is as follows: EAGVTQFPSHSVIEKGQTVTLRCDPISGHDNLYWYRRVMGKEIKFLLHFVKESKQDESGMPNNRFLAERTGGTYSTLKVQPAELEDSGVYFCASSQGLARGQYFGPGTRLLVL.

Here the CDR3 DNA reads TGTGCCAGCAGCCCACCGAGGGGGGGGAGCAATCAGCCCCAGCATTTT. Translated, it gives CASSPPRGGSNQPQHF. V gene TRBV21-1 combines with J gene TRBJ1-5. TRBV21-1 is flagged as a pseudogene. This CDR3 spans 16 amino acids.

The V call is TRBV9, the J call TRBJ1-5, with 7 bases fitting TRBD1. CDR1 and CDR2 (germline): SGDLS, YYNGEE. This CDR3 has 15 amino acids. V trimming: 4 bases; J trimming: 0 bases; junction bases outside the gene matches: 4. CDR3 sequence reads: CASSRTGDSNQPQHF. DNA of the CDR3: TGTGCCAGCAGCCGTACAGGGGATAGCAATCAGCCCCAGCATTTT.

The chain links TRBV25-1 to TRBJ1-1, with D uncertain. Per germline, CDR1 MGHDK and CDR2 SYGVNS. This CDR3 has 11 amino acids. V was trimmed by 5 bases and J by 0 bases, leaving 1 base between them. The CDR3 sequence is CASSLNTEAFF. The CDR3 region has the DNA TGTGCCAGCAGTTTGAACACTGAAGCTTTCTTT.

The rearrangement uses TRBV28 and TRBJ1-6, with TRBD1 matching 12 bases. The CDR3 totals 18 residues. CDR1 is MDHEN and CDR2 is SYDVKM in the germline V gene. V trimming: 5 bases; J trimming: 7 bases; junction bases outside the gene matches: 12. The DNA of the CDR3 is TGTGCCAGCAGTGGCCCGTGGGACAGGGGGCGAGAAAATTCACCCCTCCACTTT. Its translation: CASSGPWDRGRENSPLHF.

The V and J genes are TRBV2 and TRBJ1-1; tentative D call: TRBD1 (5 bases). Germline values: CDR1 SNHLY, CDR2 FYNNEI. Trimming took 6 bases from V and 2 from J, leaving 13 bases between them. This CDR3 has 14 amino acids. The CDR3 DNA sequence: TGTGCCAGCAGGGGGAGGGGTACTAACACTGAAGCTTTCTTT. This codes for CASRGRGTNTEAFF.

V usage is TRBV4-3 and J usage is TRBJ1-4; TRBD1 agrees at 9 bases. The CDR3 is 19 amino acids. V shed 2 bases, J shed 6 bases, and the junction held 16 bases outside the gene matches. Germline values: CDR1 LGHNA, CDR2 YSLEER. The DNA of the CDR3 is TGCGCCAGCAGCCAAATAAGGGACAGGGTATTTATTGGGGATGAAAAACTGTTTTTT. It is translated as CASSQIRDRVFIGDEKLFF.

The chain has TRBV19 and TRBJ2-5; maybe TRBD2 (5 bases). The CDR3 runs to 15 residues. The germline V gene has CDR1 LNHDA and CDR2 SQIVND (reference sequence). Trimming cost V 7 bases and J 4 bases, with 19 bases left between them. The CDR3 is CASMSVEGGGETQYF. CDR3 nucleotide sequence: TGTGCCAGTATGTCCGTGGAAGGTGGAGGAGAGACCCAGTACTTC.

V and J are TRBV11-2 and TRBJ1-5, with D possibly being TRBD1 (6 bases). CDR3 size: 15 residues. V lost 0 bases and J lost 6, with 12 bases in between. Germline CDR1 is SGHAT and CDR2 is FQNNGV. CDR3 loop: CASSLDDRLGQPQHF. DNA of the CDR3: TGTGCCAGCAGCTTAGATGACAGGCTCGGTCAGCCCCAGCATTTT.

The chain recombines TRBV5-1 with TRBJ1-6, with D hard to call. V dropped 5 bases and J dropped 4 bases, with 7 bases sitting between them. Germline V gene sequence: CDR1 SGHRS, CDR2 YFSETQ. This CDR3 spans 13 amino acids. Written as DNA, the CDR3 is TGCGCCAGCAGGGAGGAGTATAATTCACCCCTCCACTTT. Translation: CASREEYNSPLHF. Full variable domain (outside the CDR3, taken from reference TRBV5-1 and TRBJ1-6): KAGVTQTPRYLIKTRGQQVTLSCSPISGHRSVSWYQQTPGQGLQFLFEYFSETQRNKGNFPGRFSGRQFSNSRSEMNVSTLELGDSALYLCASREEYNSPLHFGNGTRLTVT.

The chain links TRBV9 to TRBJ1-3; D not resolved. There are 15 residues in the CDR3. Germline-derived CDR1 and CDR2 are SGDLS and YYNGEE. Trimming took off 0 bases at V and 2 bases at J, with 9 bases between the two ends. The CDR3 loop reads CASSVGTVAGNTIYF. In DNA, the CDR3 is TGTGCCAGCAGCGTAGGGACCGTCGCTGGAAACACCATATATTTT.

The chain uses TRBV7-2 and TRBJ1-6; D unclear. CDR3 length equals 16 residues. Trimming pared 3 bases from V and 0 bases from J, leaving 9 bases between. Germline-derived CDR1 and CDR2 are SGHTA and FQGNSA. CDR3 in DNA: TGTGCCAGCAGCTTGGTGGAAAGCTCCTATAATTCACCCCTCCACTTT. Its protein product is CASSLVESSYNSPLHF.

This clone was detected a few times. The chain uses TRBV6-6 and TRBJ2-7; 8 bases line up with TRBD1. Unmatched junction bases numbered 10, after V lost 6 bases and J lost 3 bases. Germline assignment: CDR1 MNHNY and CDR2 SVGAGI (reference sequence). The CDR3 extends over 15 amino acids. The CDR3 spells CASRLPGQAYYEQYF. For the CDR3, the DNA is TGTGCCAGCAGGCTACCGGGACAGGCATACTACGAGCAGTACTTC.

The V and J genes are TRBV11-3 and TRBJ2-3; D not resolved. Trimming shortened V by 5 bases and J by 3 bases, and 9 bases separated the two germline ends. The CDR3 is made up of 13 amino acids. The V gene's germline CDR1 is SGHNT and CDR2 YENEEA. The CDR3 reads CASSDRFTDTQYF. CDR3 coding DNA: TGTGCCAGCAGCGACCGGTTTACAGATACGCAGTATTTT.

V gene TRBV6-5 combines with J gene TRBJ1-5; TRBD1 is a possible D gene (5 bases). CDR3 length: 14 residues. Germline loops: CDR1 MNHEY, CDR2 SVGAGI. Trimming removed 0 bases at V and 6 bases at J, with 9 bases between. For the CDR3, the DNA is TGTGCCAGCAGTTACTCAAGGGGTAGTCAGCCCCAGCATTTT. Amino acid sequence: CASSYSRGSQPQHF.

Note on this clone: Mismatch with germline at one junction end may stem from a read error. This same CDR3 is encoded by further DNA sequences in the sample. V is TRBV19 and J is TRBJ1-1; D is uncertain. The germline V gene encodes CDR1 LNHDA and CDR2 SQIVND (reference sequence). The CDR3 is made up of 14 amino acids. The CDR3 loop reads CASSIDGPNTEAFF. The CDR3 coding sequence is TGTGCCAGTAGTATTGATGGGCCTAACACTGAAGCCTTCTTT.

The V and J genes are TRBV9 and TRBJ2-3, with 7 bases matching TRBD2. This CDR3 region has 15 residues. The trim removed 0 bases at V and 0 bases at J, leaving 1 base unmatched. Germline loops: CDR1 SGDLS, CDR2 YYNGEE. CDR3 nucleotide sequence: TGTGCCAGCAGCGTAGGCGGGGGAAGCACAGATACGCAGTATTTT. Translation: CASSVGGGSTDTQYF.

This chain connects TRBV5-6 to TRBJ2-2; 11 bases match TRBD1. The CDR3 loop spans 14 amino acids. V lost 7 bases and J lost 8; bases outside the gene matches: 7. In germline, CDR1 is SGHDT, CDR2 YYEEEE. This CDR3 reads CASLDRGQEGELFF. CDR3 bases: TGTGCCAGCTTGGACAGGGGGCAGGAGGGGGAGCTGTTTTTT. Full variable domain (outside the CDR3, taken from reference TRBV5-6 and TRBJ2-2): DAGVTQSPTHLIKTRGQQVTLRCSPKSGHDTVSWYQQALGQGPQFIFQYYEEEERQRGNFPDRFSGHQFPNYSSELNVNALLLGDSALYLCASLDRGQEGELFFGEGSRLTVL.

The CDR3 sequence: CASSFFLGGGANTGELFF. For the CDR3, the DNA is TGCGCCAGCAGCTTCTTTCTAGGCGGGGGGGCGAACACCGGGGAGCTGTTTTTT. The chain recombines TRBV5-1 with TRBJ2-2; 9 positions agree with TRBD2. V lost 2 bases, J lost 0 bases, and 8 bases stayed unmatched. Germline lookup yields CDR1 SGHRS and CDR2 YFSETQ. The CDR3 runs to 18 residues.

The genes are TRBV6-6 and TRBJ2-7; unclear D gene. The CDR3 runs to 14 residues. Germline V gene data show CDR1 as MNHNY and CDR2 as SVGAGI (reference sequence). V dropped 6 bases and J dropped 0 bases, with 12 bases sitting between them. CDR3 coding DNA: TGTGCCAGCAGATTCGGCGCTAGCTCCTACGAGCAGTACTTC. This sequence encodes CASRFGASSYEQYF.

The rearrangement uses TRBV7-2 and TRBJ2-1; TRBD2 matches at 10 bases. Looked up from germline, CDR1 is SGHTA and CDR2 is FQGNSA. This CDR3 has 17 residues. J was trimmed by 4 bases and V by 4 bases; bases with no gene match: 10. CDR3 sequence reads: CASSYSALAGRYNEQFF. The CDR3 DNA sequence: TGTGCCAGCAGCTACTCCGCACTAGCGGGGCGTTACAATGAGCAGTTCTTC.

This clone was seen once. V and J are TRBV5-8 and TRBJ1-3, with 7 bases that match TRBD1. This CDR3 is 17 amino acids long. Germline CDR1 is SGHTS and CDR2 is YDEGEE. V trimming: 4 bases; J trimming: 4 bases; junction bases outside the gene matches: 14. CDR3 in amino acids: CASSLLPGQTTGNTIYF. The CDR3 nucleotides read TGTGCCAGCAGCCTACTTCCGGGACAGACAACCGGAAACACCATATATTTT.

This clone appeared a few times. The V and J genes are TRBV30 and TRBJ2-1, with D perhaps matching TRBD2 (7 bases). Looked up from germline, CDR1 is GTSNPN and CDR2 is SVGIG (reference sequence). Trimming stripped 3 bases from V and 8 bases from J, with 17 bases between. CDR3 size: 14 residues. For the CDR3, the DNA is TGTGCCTGGAGGCGATCGGGGGGCGGGGATGAGCAGTTCTTC. This sequence encodes CAWRRSGGGDEQFF.

The rearrangement uses TRBV4-1 and TRBJ2-2, with unresolved D. Germline assignment: CDR1 MGHRA and CDR2 YSYEKL. CDR3 size: 18 residues. Trimming took 0 bases from V and 6 from J, leaving 20 bases between them. The CDR3 loop reads CASSQDLSGDRRAGELFF. CDR3 nucleotide sequence: TGCGCCAGCAGCCAAGATTTGTCTGGTGATAGACGGGCCGGGGAGCTGTTTTTT.

This CDR3 reads CASSALGTLEFF. The DNA of the CDR3 is TGTGCCAGCAGCGCCCTGGGAACTCTGGAGTTCTTC. This chain connects TRBV2 to TRBJ2-1, with D uncertain. The CDR3 contains 12 residues. Germline CDR1 and CDR2: SNHLY and FYNNEI. V was shortened by 6 bases and J by 14 bases, with 17 bases between the two germline ends.

The chain uses TRBV28 and TRBJ2-7; possible D gene TRBD1, 6 bases. V lost 5 bases to trimming and J lost 3 bases, with 17 bases between them. The germline V gene has CDR1 MDHEN and CDR2 SYDVKM. This CDR3 is 15 amino acids long. The CDR3 coding sequence is TGTGCCAGCAGTCCACCCGGGGACAAAAGCTACGAGCAGTACTTC. Translated, it gives CASSPPGDKSYEQYF.

This chain connects TRBV7-2 to TRBJ1-1; 7 bases line up with TRBD1. This CDR3 is 15 amino acids long. CDR1 and CDR2 (germline): SGHTA, FQGNSA. The J segment lost 5 bases and the V segment lost 1 base, leaving 7 bases of the junction unmatched. The CDR3 region has the DNA TGTGCCAGCAGCTTAGTGGCAGGGGGGGAGACTGAAGCTTTCTTT. Translating gives CASSLVAGGETEAFF.

The V and J genes are TRBV19 and TRBJ1-5; a weak D match, TRBD1 (6 bases). The V end lost 7 bases, the J end lost 3 bases, and 10 bases lay between the germline ends. CDR1 LNHDA and CDR2 SQIVND come from the germline V gene (reference sequence). The CDR3 length is 13 residues. The chain's CDR3 is CASNRDFNQPQHF. The CDR3 DNA follows: TGTGCCAGTAACAGGGATTTCAATCAGCCCCAGCATTTT.